The sample holds many counts of the clone carrying this T cell receptor (beta chain). What it binds is not known. This record comes from a study of T cells in Graves' hyperthyroidism and ophthalmopathy. Amplification yielded TCR beta CDR3 regions, with RNA transcripts as the source. With the HTBI primer set, the TCR CDR3 went through a first round of RT-PCR. Each CDR3 protein gets one entry after TCRdb re-called the multiplex PCR reads with MiXCR. Of about 600,000 distinct CDR3 sequences in the sample, 14% are singletons; the top ten hold about 6.6%. CDR3 size: 17 residues. Trimming cost V 4 bases and J 1 base, with 17 bases left between them. Findings of the study overall: Ophthalmopathy could be told apart from stable hyperthyroidism with a 13 V-J model. Most thyroid-expanded clonotypes above 0.001 were also found in blood.

Uncontrolled infection, other autoimmune disease, pregnancy or lactation led to exclusion. Clinical symptoms, serum thyroxine and TRAb, thyroid ultrasound and orbital computed tomography were used for the diagnoses. The chain recombines TRBV12-3 or TRBV12-4 with TRBJ1-5, with D tentatively TRBD1 (6 bases). The receptor's source is a young woman with Graves' ophthalmopathy. The sequencing sample was made of blood. In DNA form, the CDR3 reads TGTGCCAGCAGTTCCGGACAGTACCTTTTGAGCAATCAGCCCCAGCATTTT. This codes for CASSSGQYLLSNQPQHF.